One and the same sample provided the 26 T cell receptor beta chains below, sequenced in a study of shared clonotypes between healthy human individuals. Generated by immunoSEQ multiplex PCR, the TCRdb table keeps only in-frame clones and is missing some. The data show about 680,000 clones, 73% seen once. Sequences were obtained from memory CD4+ T cells sorted from blood. The subset was: CD45RA-negative fraction. The receptors stem from a woman in her twenties or thirties in good health.

V and J are TRBV2 and TRBJ1-1; perhaps TRBD1 as D (5 bases). This CDR3 region has 14 residues. The germline V and J ends were trimmed by 5 bases and 4 bases, with 14 bases remaining between them. The V gene's germline CDR1 is SNHLY and CDR2 FYNNEI. CDR3 residues: CASSQITGGTEAFF. The CDR3 DNA reads as TGTGCCAGCAGTCAAATCACCGGGGGCACTGAAGCTTTCTTT.

J is TRBJ2-1 and V is TRBV10-3; a possible D gene is TRBD2 (6 bases). This CDR3 region has 15 residues. The germline CDR1 and CDR2 sequences are ENHRY and SYGVKD. Trimming stripped 6 bases from V and 3 bases from J, with 15 bases between. DNA of the CDR3: TGTGCCATCAGGGGGGGAGCGGGTGGCTACAATGAGCAGTTCTTC. Translated: CAIRGGAGGYNEQFF.

The chain recombines TRBV6-6 with TRBJ2-7; a weak D match, TRBD2 (6 bases). The CDR3 is 15 residues long. V lost 7 bases, J lost 3 bases, and 19 bases lay in between. CDR1 is MNHNY, CDR2 SVGAGI, per germline (reference sequence). CDR3 sequence: CASKPVSGKSYEQYF. The CDR3 nucleotides read TGTGCCAGCAAACCAGTTAGCGGAAAAAGCTACGAGCAGTACTTC.

J is TRBJ1-3 and V is TRBV30; no definite D call. Looked up from germline, CDR1 is GTSNPN and CDR2 is SVGIG (reference sequence). The germline V and J ends were trimmed by 2 bases and 2 bases, with 10 bases remaining between them. The length of the CDR3 is 14 residues. The CDR3 nucleotides read TGTGCCTGGAGTCGGTGGGGTACTGGAAACACCATATATTTT. It yields the protein CAWSRWGTGNTIYF.

The rearrangement links TRBV9 to TRBJ2-2; possibly TRBD1 for D (5 bases). Germline values: CDR1 SGDLS, CDR2 YYNGEE. Between the trimmed V and J ends, which lost 4 bases and 4 bases, there was a span of 17 bases. This CDR3 spans 16 amino acids. The chain's CDR3 is CASSTRQSPVTGELFF. The CDR3 DNA sequence: TGTGCCAGCAGCACGCGACAGTCGCCGGTCACCGGGGAGCTGTTTTTT.

The V call is TRBV30, the J call TRBJ1-2, with D maybe TRBD1 (5 bases). V lost 3 bases and J lost 6, with 20 bases in between. This CDR3 region has 15 residues. CDR1 and CDR2 (germline): GTSNPN, SVGIG (reference sequence). The CDR3 spells CAWSQRSTAGNGYTF. DNA for the CDR3: TGTGCCTGGAGCCAACGTTCGACAGCCGGGAATGGCTACACCTTC.

The J gene is TRBJ2-7, the V gene TRBV7-2; D gene unclear. The CDR3 runs to 15 residues. In germline, CDR1 is SGHTA, CDR2 FQGNSA. V was trimmed by 1 base and J by 3 bases, leaving 13 bases between them. The CDR3 reads CASSLGPRVNYEQYF. The CDR3 DNA follows: TGTGCCAGCAGCTTAGGACCCCGGGTAAACTACGAGCAGTACTTC. The full variable domain, in which reference TRBV7-2 and TRBJ2-7 provide the parts outside the CDR3, is GAGVSQSPSNKVTEKGKDVELRCDPISGHTALYWYRQSLGQGLEFLIYFQGNSAPDKSGLPSDRFSAERTGGSVSTLTIQRTQQEDSAVYLCASSLGPRVNYEQYFGPGTRLTVT.

The V call is TRBV6-4, the J call TRBJ2-7; D possibly corresponds to TRBD1 (6 bases). From germline, CDR1 is MRHNA and CDR2 SNTAGT. The CDR3 is 12 residues long. V lost 8 bases and J lost 2, with 10 bases in between. CDR3 sequence: CASPDRTYEQYF. For the CDR3, the DNA is TGTGCCAGCCCTGACAGGACCTACGAGCAGTACTTC.

A few counts support this clone. The rearrangement uses TRBV11-1 and TRBJ2-3; TRBD1 agrees at 9 bases. The CDR3 is 16 residues long. The V gene end was trimmed by 1 base and the J gene end by 5 bases; junction bases not matched to a gene: 7. Germline V lookup: CDR1 SGHAT, CDR2 FQDESV (reference sequence). CDR3 loop: CASSLEFTGGQDTQYF. CDR3 nucleotides: TGTGCCAGCAGCTTAGAATTTACAGGGGGCCAAGATACGCAGTATTTT.

The chain couples TRBV7-3 to TRBJ1-1; D unresolved. Trimming took off 1 base at V and 1 base at J, with 7 bases between the two ends. CDR1 is SGHTA and CDR2 is FQGTGA in the germline V gene. The CDR3 is 14 amino acids. The CDR3 sequence: CASSLMGKNTEAFF. The DNA for the CDR3 is TGTGCCAGCAGCTTAATGGGGAAGAACACTGAAGCTTTCTTT.

The J gene is TRBJ2-2, the V gene TRBV11-1, with 8 bases aligning to TRBD2. Germline V gene data show CDR1 as SGHAT and CDR2 as FQDESV (reference sequence). This CDR3 spans 15 amino acids. Trimming at V came to 5 bases and at J to 1 base, leaving 3 bases not matched to a gene. CDR3 amino acids: CASSQSGRNTGELFF. In nucleotides, the CDR3 is TGTGCCAGCAGCCAAAGCGGGAGGAACACCGGGGAGCTGTTTTTT. The full variable domain, in which reference TRBV11-1 and TRBJ2-2 provide the parts outside the CDR3, is EAEVAQSPRYKITEKSQAVAFWCDPISGHATLYWYRQILGQGPELLVQFQDESVVDDSQLPKDRFSAERLKGVDSTLKIQPAELGDSAMYLCASSQSGRNTGELFFGEGSRLTVL.

This sequence joins TRBV18 and TRBJ2-1; D may correspond to TRBD1 or TRBD2 (5 bases each). This CDR3 contains 16 residues. V was clipped by 3 bases and J by 5 bases, with 17 bases between them. Germline CDR1 KGHSH, CDR2 LQKENI. CDR3 protein: CASSPRGSEENNEQFF. For the CDR3, the DNA is TGTGCCAGCTCACCCCGGGGCTCCGAGGAGAACAATGAGCAGTTCTTC.

In its sample, this clone was seen once. Within the sample, other DNA sequences also encode this same CDR3. V and J are TRBV6-5 and TRBJ2-3; D tentatively reads TRBD1 or TRBD2 (5 bases each). The CDR3 length is 15 residues. Trimming stripped 0 bases from V and 4 bases from J, with 11 bases between. Germline V CDR1 and CDR2: MNHEY, SVGAGI. CDR3 loop: CASSYSGARADTQYF. In nucleotides, the CDR3 is TGTGCCAGCAGTTACTCAGGGGCGAGGGCAGATACGCAGTATTTT.

V usage is TRBV2 and J usage is TRBJ2-1; TRBD2 matches 10 bases. CDR1 and CDR2 (germline): SNHLY, FYNNEI. The CDR3 totals 14 residues. V dropped 6 bases and J dropped 5; count of bases not matched to a gene: 4. The CDR3 reads CASRLAGRNNEQFF. The CDR3, as DNA: TGTGCCAGCAGACTAGCGGGAAGGAACAATGAGCAGTTCTTC.

This rearrangement joins TRBV5-1 to TRBJ2-1; 12 nucleotides agree with TRBD2. This CDR3 contains 17 residues. Germline CDR1 reads SGHRS; CDR2 reads YFSETQ. V shed 2 bases and J 4 bases; nucleotides not matched to a gene: 7. CDR3 loop: CASSFSPGTSGYNEQFF. CDR3 DNA: TGCGCCAGCAGCTTCTCGCCCGGGACTAGCGGGTACAATGAGCAGTTCTTC. Based on the CDR3 plus reference TRBV5-1 and TRBJ2-1, the full variable domain is KAGVTQTPRYLIKTRGQQVTLSCSPISGHRSVSWYQQTPGQGLQFLFEYFSETQRNKGNFPGRFSGRQFSNSRSEMNVSTLELGDSALYLCASSFSPGTSGYNEQFFGPGTRLTVL.

The chain is built from TRBV14 and TRBJ2-7; D gene unclear. This CDR3 has 13 amino acids. The germline V gene encodes CDR1 SGHDN and CDR2 FVKESK. V was trimmed by 5 bases and J by 3 bases, leaving 11 bases between them. CDR3 loop: CASSVGFGYEQYF. CDR3 DNA sequence: TGTGCCAGCAGCGTTGGGTTTGGCTACGAGCAGTACTTC.

V gene TRBV27 combines with J gene TRBJ2-2, with 14 bases identical to TRBD2. CDR1 MNHEY and CDR2 SMNVEV come from the germline V gene (reference sequence). This CDR3 is 16 amino acids long. J was trimmed by 8 bases and V by 4 bases; bases with no gene match: 6. The CDR3 region has the DNA TGTGCCAGCAGTTCGGGACTAGCGGGAGAACCTGGGGAGCTGTTTTTT. Its protein is CASSSGLAGEPGELFF.

This clone showed up just a few times. The rearrangement links TRBV5-4 to TRBJ1-1; D not resolved. The CDR3 length is 14 residues. V was clipped by 0 bases and J by 4 bases, with 10 bases between them. The germline V gene encodes CDR1 SGHNT and CDR2 YYREEE (reference sequence). In DNA form, the CDR3 reads TGTGCCAGCAGCTTGGTGGGAGAGGGCACTGAAGCTTTCTTT. This translates into CASSLVGEGTEAFF.

This clone has ten or more counts. The chain has TRBV9 and TRBJ2-3; D possibly matches TRBD1 or TRBD2 (5 bases each). The CDR3 spans 14 residues. V was trimmed by 3 bases and J by 7 bases, leaving 15 bases between them. CDR1 and CDR2 from the germline V gene are SGDLS and YYNGEE. The CDR3 loop is CASSARGGLHTQYF. The CDR3 nucleotides read TGTGCCAGCAGCGCCCGGGGCGGGCTTCATACGCAGTATTTT.

The rearrangement uses TRBV4-1 and TRBJ2-5; TRBD2 might be the D (5 bases). Germline V gene lookup returns CDR1 MGHRA and CDR2 YSYEKL. This CDR3 is built from 22 residues. V lost 3 bases to trimming and J lost 1 base, with 33 bases between them. The DNA of the CDR3 is TGCGCCAGCAGCCAGAGGGCAGGCACGAAGGACGGGCCCGTGAATGGCCAAGAGACCCAGTACTTC. Encoded protein: CASSQRAGTKDGPVNGQETQYF.

This clone occurred once. The rearrangement links TRBV28 to TRBJ2-5; no clear D. Trimming shortened V by 4 bases and J by 0 bases, and 12 bases separated the two germline ends. Germline CDR1 and CDR2: MDHEN and SYDVKM. The CDR3 is made up of 15 amino acids. CDR3 DNA: TGTGCCAGCAGTTCGGATGGCCCGGACCAAGAGACCCAGTACTTC. As protein: CASSSDGPDQETQYF.

The rearrangement joins TRBV7-8 to TRBJ2-7; 12 nucleotides line up with TRBD1. The junction had 8 bases not matched to a gene; V was cut back by 5 bases and J by 6 bases. CDR3 length equals 15 residues. Germline CDR1 reads SGHVS; CDR2 reads FQNEAQ. The CDR3 nucleotides are TGTGCCAGCAGCGTAACCCGGGACAGGGGGCGCGAGCAGTACTTC. Amino acids: CASSVTRDRGREQYF.

The V call is TRBV9, the J call TRBJ1-1; possibly TRBD1 for D (5 bases). The V end was cut by 0 bases, the J end by 0 bases, with 6 bases between. CDR3 length equals 14 residues. Germline CDR1 is SGDLS and CDR2 is YYNGEE. The chain's CDR3 is CASSVEGMNTEAFF. CDR3 DNA sequence: TGTGCCAGCAGCGTAGAGGGGATGAACACTGAAGCTTTCTTT.

A single count supports this clone. The DNA of the CDR3 is TGTGCCAGCAGCCCGGGACAGAGAAGAGATGGCTACACCTTC. Encoded protein: CASSPGQRRDGYTF. The chain employs TRBV7-2 and TRBJ1-2; 7 bases match TRBD1. CDR3 length: 14 amino acids. Germline CDR1 SGHTA, CDR2 FQGNSA. Trimming took 5 bases from V and 6 from J; bases not matched to a gene: 9.

This clone was recorded a few times. This rearrangement joins TRBV7-2 to TRBJ1-4; D may be TRBD1 (5 bases). The CDR3 runs 16 residues. V was trimmed by 5 bases and J by 5 bases, leaving 18 bases between them. Germline-derived CDR1 and CDR2 are SGHTA and FQGNSA. The CDR3 sequence is CASSVEKGRRNEKLFF. CDR3 coding DNA: TGTGCCAGCAGCGTAGAAAAGGGACGGCGAAATGAAAAACTGTTTTTT.

The V and J genes are TRBV15 and TRBJ2-1, with D possibly being TRBD2 (5 bases). The V and J ends lost 4 bases and 4 bases respectively, with 8 bases between them. The CDR3 is 13 amino acids. Germline V gene data show CDR1 as LNHNV and CDR2 as YYDKDF (reference sequence). The CDR3 coding sequence is TGTGCCACCAGCATTGAGGGATACAATGAGCAGTTCTTC. Amino acid sequence: CATSIEGYNEQFF.